The next 27 T cell receptor beta chains were all read from a single sample in a study of cytomegalovirus exposure and HLA in healthy donors. The method was immunoSEQ multiplex PCR; TCRdb's version includes in-frame clones alone and lacks a portion of them. The data contain 85,000 to 120,000 clones, roughly 94% of them seen just once; the ten biggest clones take up 0.89%. Source material: PBMCs. Receptors were obtained from a woman under 30 in good health and CMV-seronegative.

The gene calls are TRBV5-1 and TRBJ1-1, with D unresolved. V shed 4 bases and J shed 5 bases, with 9 bases lying between them. The germline V gene has CDR1 SGHRS and CDR2 YFSETQ. The CDR3 consists of 12 residues. The CDR3 sequence: CASSGAVTEAFF. The CDR3 nucleotides read TGCGCCAGCAGCGGAGCCGTAACTGAAGCTTTCTTT.

V usage is TRBV9 and J usage is TRBJ2-5, with a possible D match to TRBD1 (6 bases). V shed 3 bases and J shed 5 bases, with 20 bases lying between them. CDR1 and CDR2 (germline): SGDLS, YYNGEE. This CDR3 is built from 16 residues. The CDR3 region has the DNA TGTGCCAGCAGCGAGAGACAGGCGCCCGACGGGGAGACCCAGTACTTC. Translated: CASSERQAPDGETQYF.

The chain links TRBV5-1 to TRBJ1-1; 7 bases line up with TRBD1. In germline, CDR1 is SGHRS, CDR2 YFSETQ. V shed 7 bases and J 0 bases; nucleotides not matched to a gene: 12. The CDR3 spans 16 residues. The CDR3 region has the DNA TGCGCCAGCCGACCACGGCAGGGGGAGATGAACACTGAAGCTTTCTTT. Translated: CASRPRQGEMNTEAFF. Supplemented by reference TRBV5-1 and TRBJ1-1, the full variable domain reads KAGVTQTPRYLIKTRGQQVTLSCSPISGHRSVSWYQQTPGQGLQFLFEYFSETQRNKGNFPGRFSGRQFSNSRSEMNVSTLELGDSALYLCASRPRQGEMNTEAFFGQGTRLTVV.

This sequence joins TRBV18 and TRBJ2-7; D ambiguous. V gave up 6 bases and J gave up 4 bases, with 16 bases separating them. Germline assignment: CDR1 KGHSH and CDR2 LQKENI. CDR3 length: 14 residues. The CDR3 DNA follows: TGTGCCAGCTCCCTAAACGAGGCGAGATACGAGCAGTACTTC. Translated, it gives CASSLNEARYEQYF.

This chain uses TRBV9 with TRBJ2-5; 7 nucleotides match TRBD2. The germline CDR1 and CDR2 sequences are SGDLS and YYNGEE. CDR3 length: 15 residues. V shed 0 bases and J 5 bases; nucleotides not matched to a gene: 7. CDR3 loop: CASSVVPGGGETQYF. The CDR3 bases are TGTGCCAGCAGCGTAGTGCCGGGAGGTGGGGAGACCCAGTACTTC.

The chain links TRBV27 to TRBJ1-2; D unresolved. V lost 5 bases to trimming and J lost 2 bases, with 9 bases between them. The CDR3 is made up of 13 amino acids. CDR1 and CDR2 (germline): MNHEY, SMNVEV (reference sequence). The CDR3 spells CASSQTVNYGYTF. The CDR3 DNA is TGTGCCAGCAGTCAGACTGTGAACTATGGCTACACCTTC.

The chain links TRBV29-1 to TRBJ2-3, with D maybe TRBD2 (5 bases). The germline V gene encodes CDR1 SQVTM and CDR2 ANQGSEA. The germline V and J ends were trimmed by 1 base and 2 bases, with 10 bases remaining between them. CDR3 length equals 14 residues. CDR3 protein: CSVEGGQFTDTQYF. The DNA of the CDR3 is TGCAGCGTTGAAGGCGGGCAGTTCACAGATACGCAGTATTTT.

The gene calls are TRBV6-1 and TRBJ1-5; D gene unclear. The CDR3 extends over 13 amino acids. V was trimmed by 4 bases and J by 4 bases, leaving 8 bases between them. Germline CDR1 reads MNHNS; CDR2 reads SASEGT. The CDR3 sequence is CASSVRENQPQHF. Written as DNA, the CDR3 is TGTGCCAGCAGTGTCCGGGAAAATCAGCCCCAGCATTTT.

The rearrangement uses TRBV28 and TRBJ1-2; 7 bases align to TRBD1. The V segment lost 5 bases and the J segment 5 bases; nucleotides outside the gene matches: 5. The germline V gene encodes CDR1 MDHEN and CDR2 SYDVKM. CDR3 length equals 13 residues. In DNA, the CDR3 is TGTGCCAGCAGTCCATTGACAGGGTATGGCTACACCTTC. Translating it yields CASSPLTGYGYTF.

Comment on this clone: Distinct nucleotide sequences in the sample also encode this CDR3. The chain is built from TRBV19 and TRBJ2-7, with 8 bases aligning to TRBD2. Germline loops: CDR1 LNHDA, CDR2 SQIVND (reference sequence). CDR3 length equals 14 residues. Losses at the gene ends were 3 bases for V and 1 base for J; bases not matched to a gene: 2. The CDR3 loop reads CASSMASGSYEQYF. Here the CDR3 DNA reads TGTGCCAGTAGTATGGCTAGCGGGTCCTACGAGCAGTACTTC.

The rearrangement joins TRBV5-1 to TRBJ1-3, with D possibly TRBD1 on 6 matching bases. Trimming took 3 bases from V and 0 from J, leaving 13 bases between them. Germline V gene lookup returns CDR1 SGHRS and CDR2 YFSETQ. The CDR3 consists of 16 residues. CDR3 sequence (DNA): TGCGCCAGCAGCTCCGAGGACAGTTTCTCTGGAAACACCATATATTTT. Residues: CASSSEDSFSGNTIYF.

The chain employs TRBV7-2 and TRBJ2-7; maybe TRBD2 (6 bases). This CDR3 comprises 16 residues. The germline V and J ends were trimmed by 1 base and 12 bases, with 25 bases remaining between them. The germline gives CDR1 SGHTA, CDR2 FQGNSA. The CDR3 sequence is CASSLGGGTLYLGPYF. The CDR3 nucleotides are TGTGCCAGCAGCTTAGGGGGCGGGACTCTTTATTTAGGTCCGTACTTC.

This clone was observed a single time. The chain has TRBV19 and TRBJ2-7; 11 positions match TRBD1. Germline V lookup: CDR1 LNHDA, CDR2 SQIVND (reference sequence). This CDR3 is built from 16 residues. Germline trimming cut 3 bases from V and 3 bases from J; bases unmatched to any gene: 7. The CDR3 reads CASSMYSGTGGYEQYF. CDR3 bases: TGTGCCAGTAGTATGTACTCCGGGACAGGGGGCTACGAGCAGTACTTC.

The chain has TRBV4-2 and TRBJ1-1; unclear D gene. CDR1 LGHNA and CDR2 YNFKEQ come from the germline V gene. The ends were cut back, 0 bases at V and 4 bases at J, with 12 bases in the middle. The CDR3 consists of 15 residues. DNA for the CDR3: TGTGCCAGCAGCCAAGATTTTGCTGAGGGCACTGAAGCTTTCTTT. Residues: CASSQDFAEGTEAFF.

Worth noting for this clone: Its ends do not fully match the called genes, so a read error is possible. This chain links TRBV7-7 with TRBJ2-2; 7 nucleotides line up with TRBD2. The CDR3 loop spans 16 amino acids. The germline gives CDR1 SSHAT, CDR2 FNYEAQ (reference sequence). In DNA form, the CDR3 reads TGTGCTAGCAGCTTAGCTAGCGGTTTGACGGTCGGGGAGCTGTTTTTT. Protein: CASSLASGLTVGELFF.

The V and J genes are TRBV6-5 and TRBJ2-3, with D possibly being TRBD1 (6 bases). From germline, CDR1 is MNHEY and CDR2 SVGAGI. CDR3 size: 15 residues. Trimming took off 2 bases at V and 0 bases at J, with 9 bases between the two ends. The CDR3 DNA reads as TGTGCCAGCAGTTACCAGGGGTATAGCACAGATACGCAGTATTTT. It codes for CASSYQGYSTDTQYF.

The chain joins TRBV27 to TRBJ2-7, with 8 bases identical to TRBD1. The germline V gene has CDR1 MNHEY and CDR2 SMNVEV (reference sequence). The CDR3 is 14 amino acids. Trimming cost V 5 bases and J 4 bases; bases outside gene matches: 7. CDR3 nucleotide sequence: TGTGCCAGCAGTCGGACAGGGTTTAGGTACGAGCAGTACTTC. It encodes CASSRTGFRYEQYF.

The CDR3 region has the DNA TGTGCCAGCAGTCTAAACGAGCCTTACGAGCAGTACTTC. Translated, it gives CASSLNEPYEQYF. The chain uses TRBV28 and TRBJ2-7; D is ambiguous. The germline V gene has CDR1 MDHEN and CDR2 SYDVKM. Deletions cut 5 bases from V and 4 bases from J, with 12 bases between. The CDR3 is made up of 13 amino acids.

The rearrangement links TRBV7-2 to TRBJ1-3; unclear D gene. The CDR3 has 15 amino acids. Germline loops: CDR1 SGHTA, CDR2 FQGNSA. V lost 1 base, J lost 4 bases, and 11 bases lay in between. In nucleotides, the CDR3 is TGTGCCAGCAGCTTAGGTCCTGGGCTCGGAAACACCATATATTTT. Protein: CASSLGPGLGNTIYF.

V and J are TRBV4-1 and TRBJ2-7, with D tentatively TRBD2 (7 bases). Per the germline V gene, CDR1 is MGHRA and CDR2 is YSYEKL. Trimming left V 8 bases short and J 2 bases short, with 16 bases between. This CDR3 contains 14 residues. CDR3 DNA sequence: TGCGCCAGCGCCGCGGGGGCAGGGCCCTACGAGCAGTACTTC. Translating it yields CASAAGAGPYEQYF.

The gene calls are TRBV28 and TRBJ2-6; TRBD2 might be the D (6 bases). V shed 7 bases and J shed 1 base, with 17 bases lying between them. CDR1 is MDHEN and CDR2 is SYDVKM in the germline V gene. The CDR3 has 17 amino acids. The CDR3 region has the DNA TGTGCCAGCATGGGGGGATCGACGCAATCTGGGGCCAACGTCCTGACTTTC. Translating it yields CASMGGSTQSGANVLTF. Variable domain in full (rest from reference TRBV28 and TRBJ2-6): DVKVTQSSRYLVKRTGEKVFLECVQDMDHENMFWYRQDPGLGLRLIYFSYDVKMKEKGDIPEGYSVSREKKERFSLILESASTNQTSMYLCASMGGSTQSGANVLTFGAGSRLTVL.

The CDR3 here is CASSLGRRREAFYEQYF. CDR3 DNA: TGTGCCAGCAGCTTAGGTCGTAGGCGGGAGGCATTCTACGAGCAGTACTTC. The V and J genes are TRBV7-8 and TRBJ2-7; 8 nucleotides line up with TRBD2. With V trimmed by 1 base and J by 3 bases, 11 bases remained unmatched. The CDR3 extends over 17 amino acids. Germline lookup yields CDR1 SGHVS and CDR2 FQNEAQ.

The J gene is TRBJ1-1, the V gene TRBV15; D possibly corresponds to TRBD1 (6 bases). The germline gives CDR1 LNHNV, CDR2 YYDKDF (reference sequence). Trimming stripped 5 bases from V and 7 bases from J, with 11 bases between. The CDR3 runs 12 residues. In DNA form, the CDR3 reads TGTGCCACCAGCCCCGGACAGAATGAAGCTTTCTTT. Protein product: CATSPGQNEAFF. Full variable domain (remainder filled in from reference TRBV15 and TRBJ1-1): DAMVIQNPRYQVTQFGKPVTLSCSQTLNHNVMYWYQQKSSQAPKLLFHYYDKDFNNEADTPDNFQSRRPNTSFCFLDIRSPGLGDTAMYLCATSPGQNEAFFGQGTRLTVV.

The chain carries TRBV19 and TRBJ1-5; D is perhaps TRBD1 (5 bases). The length of the CDR3 is 16 residues. Between the trimmed V and J ends, which lost 3 bases and 4 bases, there was a span of 16 bases. Germline assignment: CDR1 LNHDA and CDR2 SQIVND (reference sequence). CDR3 sequence (DNA): TGTGCCAGTAGTATCATGGGGGGGGTGGAAAATCAGCCCCAGCATTTT. Encoded protein: CASSIMGGVENQPQHF. The whole variable domain, filled in from reference TRBV19 and TRBJ1-5, reads DGGITQSPKYLFRKEGQNVTLSCEQNLNHDAMYWYRQDPGQGLRLIYYSQIVNDFQKGDIAEGYSVSREKKESFPLTVTSAQKNPTAFYLCASSIMGGVENQPQHFGDGTRLSIL.

The genes are TRBV4-1 and TRBJ2-7, with D possibly TRBD2 on 5 matching bases. This CDR3 is 16 amino acids long. The germline gives CDR1 MGHRA, CDR2 YSYEKL. Trimming took off 1 base at V and 9 bases at J, with 22 bases between the two ends. The DNA for the CDR3 is TGCGCCAGCAGCCAAGTCGGGGTCGTTAAGAAAGACGGGCAGTACTTC. Protein product: CASSQVGVVKKDGQYF.

This clone appeared a single time. V is TRBV7-9 and J is TRBJ1-3, with no clear D. V dropped 8 bases and J dropped 4 bases, with 6 bases sitting between them. CDR1 SEHNR and CDR2 FQNEAQ come from the germline V gene (reference sequence). CDR3 size: 11 residues. CDR3 in amino acids: CASGDGNTIYF. In DNA form, the CDR3 reads TGTGCCAGCGGAGACGGAAACACCATATATTTT.

The V gene is TRBV6-1, the J gene TRBJ2-5, with TRBD1 matching over 7 bases. V lost 6 bases to trimming and J lost 2 bases; unmatched junction nucleotides: 0. The CDR3 spans 12 residues. Germline V gene sequence: CDR1 MNHNS, CDR2 SASEGT. This chain's CDR3 is CASSRGQETQYF. The DNA of the CDR3 is TGTGCCAGCAGCAGGGGGCAAGAGACCCAGTACTTC.